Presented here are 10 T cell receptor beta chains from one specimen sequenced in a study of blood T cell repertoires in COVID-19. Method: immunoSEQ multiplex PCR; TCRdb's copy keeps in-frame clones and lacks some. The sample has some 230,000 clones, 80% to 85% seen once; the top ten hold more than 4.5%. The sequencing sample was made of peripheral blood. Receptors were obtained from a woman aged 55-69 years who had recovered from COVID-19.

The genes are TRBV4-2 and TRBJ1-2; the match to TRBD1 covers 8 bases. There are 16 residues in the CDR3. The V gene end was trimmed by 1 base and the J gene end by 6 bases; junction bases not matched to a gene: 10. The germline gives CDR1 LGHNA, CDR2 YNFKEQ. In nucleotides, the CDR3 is TGTGCCAGCAGCCAAGTAGTAGACAGGGGCGGTCATGGCTACACCTTC. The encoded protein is CASSQVVDRGGHGYTF.

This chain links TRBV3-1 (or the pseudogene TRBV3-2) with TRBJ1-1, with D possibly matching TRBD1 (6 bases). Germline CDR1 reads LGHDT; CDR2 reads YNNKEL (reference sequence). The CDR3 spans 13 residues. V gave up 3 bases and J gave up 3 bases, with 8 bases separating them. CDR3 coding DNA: TGTGCCAGCAGCCACAACAGGGACACTGAAGCTTTCTTT. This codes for CASSHNRDTEAFF.

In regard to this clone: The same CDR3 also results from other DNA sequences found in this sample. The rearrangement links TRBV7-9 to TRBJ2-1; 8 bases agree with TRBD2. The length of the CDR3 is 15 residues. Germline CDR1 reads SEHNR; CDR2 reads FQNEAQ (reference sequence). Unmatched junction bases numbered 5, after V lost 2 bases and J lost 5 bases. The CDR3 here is CASSLFGGAHNEQFF. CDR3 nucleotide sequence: TGTGCCAGCAGCTTATTCGGGGGGGCCCACAATGAGCAGTTCTTC.

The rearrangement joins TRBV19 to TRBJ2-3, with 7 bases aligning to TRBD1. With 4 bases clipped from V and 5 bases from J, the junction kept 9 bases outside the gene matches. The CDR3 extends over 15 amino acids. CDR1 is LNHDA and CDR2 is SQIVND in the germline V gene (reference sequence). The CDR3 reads CASSRGTVGLDTQYF. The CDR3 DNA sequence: TGTGCCAGTAGTAGAGGGACAGTAGGTCTAGATACGCAGTATTTT. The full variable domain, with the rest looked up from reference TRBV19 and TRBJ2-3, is DGGITQSPKYLFRKEGQNVTLSCEQNLNHDAMYWYRQDPGQGLRLIYYSQIVNDFQKGDIAEGYSVSREKKESFPLTVTSAQKNPTAFYLCASSRGTVGLDTQYFGPGTRLTVL.

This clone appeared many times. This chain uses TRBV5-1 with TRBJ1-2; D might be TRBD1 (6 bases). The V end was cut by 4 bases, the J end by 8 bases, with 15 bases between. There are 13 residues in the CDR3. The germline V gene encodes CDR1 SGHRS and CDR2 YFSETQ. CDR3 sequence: CASSLVTGKGYTF. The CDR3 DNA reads TGCGCCAGCAGCCTTGTAACAGGGAAGGGCTACACCTTC.

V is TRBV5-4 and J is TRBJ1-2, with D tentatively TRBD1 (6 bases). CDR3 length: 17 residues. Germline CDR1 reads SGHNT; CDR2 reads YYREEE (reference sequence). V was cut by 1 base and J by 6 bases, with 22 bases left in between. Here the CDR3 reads CASSLRSWLGGDHGYTF. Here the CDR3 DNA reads TGTGCCAGCAGCTTGAGATCGTGGTTAGGGGGGGATCATGGCTACACCTTC.

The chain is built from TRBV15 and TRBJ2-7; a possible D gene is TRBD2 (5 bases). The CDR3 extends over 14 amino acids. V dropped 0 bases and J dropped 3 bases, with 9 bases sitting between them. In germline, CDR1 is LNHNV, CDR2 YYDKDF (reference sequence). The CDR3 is CATSRDRGNYEQYF. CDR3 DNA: TGTGCCACCAGCAGAGATCGGGGAAACTACGAGCAGTACTTC.

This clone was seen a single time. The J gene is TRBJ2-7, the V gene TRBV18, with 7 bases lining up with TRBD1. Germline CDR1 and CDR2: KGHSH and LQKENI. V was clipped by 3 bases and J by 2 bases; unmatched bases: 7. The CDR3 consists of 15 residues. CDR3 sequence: CASSPGTALTYEQYF. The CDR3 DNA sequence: TGTGCCAGCTCACCGGGGACAGCGTTAACCTACGAGCAGTACTTC.

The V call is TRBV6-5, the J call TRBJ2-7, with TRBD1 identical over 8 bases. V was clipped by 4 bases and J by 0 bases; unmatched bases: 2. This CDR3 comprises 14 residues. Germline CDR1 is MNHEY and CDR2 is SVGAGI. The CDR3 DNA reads TGTGCCAGCAGTTGGACAGGGAGCTCCTACGAGCAGTACTTC. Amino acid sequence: CASSWTGSSYEQYF.

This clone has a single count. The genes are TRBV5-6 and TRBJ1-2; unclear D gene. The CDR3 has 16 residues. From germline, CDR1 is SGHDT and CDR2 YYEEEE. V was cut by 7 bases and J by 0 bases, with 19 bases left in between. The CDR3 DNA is TGTGCCAGCCCCTGCACAGTTGGTCCAGCTAACTATGGCTACACCTTC. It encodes CASPCTVGPANYGYTF.